This paragraph reports one TCR beta chain. Its antigen is as yet unknown. Data came from immunoSEQ multiplex PCR; TCRdb stores just in-frame clones and leaves some out. The sample contains under 3,000 clones, 74% of which appear only once. The sample is drawn from a study of immune cell composition in non-small cell lung cancer. Study outcomes and limitations: Tumour-reactive clones were not shown to match dominant in vivo tumour clones.

CDR1 is SGHRS and CDR2 is YFSETQ in the germline V gene. The CDR3 sequence is 15 residues long. The V gene lost 4 bases and the J gene lost 2 bases, with 15 bases spanning the gap. The TCR sequence derives from a human donor with non-small cell lung cancer. Sequencing used lung tumor tissue. This chain uses TRBV5-1 with TRBJ2-5, with D maybe TRBD2 (7 bases). The CDR3 region is CASSPEGGRQETQYF. The DNA for the CDR3 is TGCGCCAGCAGCCCGGAGGGGGGGCGGCAAGAGACCCAGTACTTC.